The present entry profiles one T cell receptor beta chain with its context. The data were taken from a study of blood T cell repertoires in COVID-19. About the research overall: PBMCs, B-cell-depleted T cells, or T cells were the source of the cDNA or gDNA that made up the material.

Study processing details: The assay estimated nucleated cells by amplifying reference gene primers. Measured with immunoSEQ multiplex PCR; TCRdb has only the in-frame clones, and not every one. That table furnishes V, J and clone size, whereas the DNA furnished D and trimming. In the table there are some 120,000 clones, roughly four fifths of which are singletons. The germline V gene has CDR1 SNHLY and CDR2 FYNNEI. The V end was cut by 5 bases, the J end by 3 bases, with 8 bases between. The CDR3 length is 14 residues. The TCR sequence derives from a human donor in a cohort sampled during active COVID-19. The gene calls are TRBV2 and TRBJ2-6; possibly TRBD1 for D (5 bases). What was sequenced was peripheral blood. For the CDR3, the DNA is TGTGCCAGCAGTAAGGGGCATGGGGCCAACGTCCTGACTTTC. It yields the protein CASSKGHGANVLTF.